This T cell receptor beta chain was captured by sequencing in a study of technical replicates of blood from a handful of donors (dated by TCRdb to about 2017). Its CDR3 holds 14 amino acids, cysteine through phenylalanine. CDR3 DNA is the only sequence kept; it has 42 bases, read in frame from the first base. V has 4 bases trimmed and J has 7 bases trimmed; junction bases matching no gene number 6. CDR1 and CDR2, per the germline V gene (reference sequence), are WNHNN and SYGVQD. The method behind the library was the immunoSEQ multiplex PCR assay. What TCRdb holds here is the immuneACCESS table cut down to in-frame rearrangements. Part of the clones is not present; checked against another copy, under half of the missing clones reflect an unresolved V gene, and the others are unexplained. Within this sample are roughly 16,000 clones, with more than 75% of them counted one time only. 9% to 15% of the sample is taken by the ten largest.

Remarks on this clone: Its antigen is unknown. Nothing much larger sits one base from this clone, and base qualities are not available.

The origin of this receptor is a human donor in good health. This sequence uses TRBV10-1 and TRBJ2-1; TRBD2 aligns with 8 central bases. Source material: PBMCs. The bases read TGCGCCAGCAGTGGCTTGAGCGGGAGTAATGAGCAGTTCTTC. This translates into CASSGLSGSNEQFF.